This T cell receptor (beta chain) was captured by sequencing in a study of blood T cell repertoires in COVID-19 (dated by TCRdb to 2020 to 2021). With respect to the entire study: Samples covering the acute and convalescent phases of COVID-19 were provided by collaborators in the United States, Italy and Spain. The sample metadata nearly always contained a de-identified subject ID, COVID-19 status, age in years and sex. The prospective study material was composed of cDNA or gDNA derived from T cells, B-cell-depleted T cells, or PBMCs. Deeply sampled blood TCRbeta repertoires from subjects exposed to, actively infected with, or recovered from COVID-19 were included in the dataset. Samples were obtained from the ongoing ImmuneRACE study (first 160 participants) and from 1,254 subjects provided by 6 global collaborators. HLA class I and class II types, where available, came from metadata supplied by the sample provider rather than from assay-based typing. The repertoires were released in a freely available public database meant as a resource for research on the immune response to SARS-CoV-2. The research as a whole found: How much clinical and demographic metadata was included differed by source and by participant, and the metadata was provided uncurated.

The CDR3 starts with the cysteine, ends with the phenylalanine, and has 15 residues. Only the CDR3 part of the read is kept: 45 bases, read in frame from the first base. Trimmed from V: 4 bases; trimmed from J: 3 bases; junction bases lacking a gene match: 10. From the germline V gene (reference sequence), CDR1 is SGHKS and CDR2 is YYEKEE. TCRbeta CDR3 regions were amplified from genomic DNA by means of the immunoSEQ Assay, a bias-controlled multiplex PCR. As for the authors' bioinformatics: Within the assay, amplification of reference gene primers was used to estimate how many nucleated cells each sample contained. To quantify the absolute abundance of each unique TCRbeta CDR3 rearrangement, sequence reads were collapsed and filtered. Productive Simpson clonality was computed per sample as the square root of Simpson's diversity index over productive rearrangements. The immuneACCESS repertoire file appears here via TCRdb, limited to in-frame rearrangements. These files lack a portion of the clones; in checked studies, under half of the deficit traces to unresolved V genes, and the cause of the others is not known. V and J calls and clone size are those listed in that table; D and trimming were worked out from the DNA. The sample records roughly 250,000 clones, about 88% of which are singletons. The ten largest make up 2% to 2.5% of the sample.

For this clone: This receptor's antigen is unknown. No base qualities exist here, and no much larger clone lies one base off it.

Samples from volunteer blood donors who had recovered from COVID-19 were contributed by a second Seattle source. The collaborating institutions used their own protocols to collect whole blood in K2EDTA tubes. For TCRbeta analysis, collaborators shipped samples in one of three forms: frozen whole blood, isolated PBMCs, or DNA extracted from either of those sample types. Sample: peripheral blood. The clonotype was recovered from a woman aged 40 to 55 who had recovered from COVID-19. The chain is assembled from TRBV5-5 and TRBJ2-7, with 7 bases in between that match TRBD2. The DNA sequence follows: TGTGCCAGCAGCCCCCGGGACTACCAGGACTACGAGCAGTACTTC. Its protein is CASSPRDYQDYEQYF. The reference TRBV5-5 and TRBJ2-7 proteins fill in what lies around the CDR3, so the full variable domain reads DAGVTQSPTHLIKTRGQQVTLRCSPISGHKSVSWYQQVLGQGPQFIFQYYEKEERGRGNFPDRFSARQFPNYSSELNVNALLLGDSALYLCASSPRDYQDYEQYFGPGTRLTVT.